This section outlines one TCR beta chain sequence together with its context. The antigen is not known. The data originate from a study of T cell responses to AZD1222 COVID-19 vaccine. The assay was immunoSEQ multiplex PCR, and TCRdb's table has in-frame clones only and misses some. The table lists 95,000 to 110,000 clones, over 75% of them singletons. The germline CDR1 and CDR2 sequences are MDHEN and SYDVKM. The CDR3 length is 15 residues. V gave up 5 bases and J gave up 5 bases; unmatched junction bases: 7. Study results and limitations: Elevations in Spike-specific TCR breadth and depth followed administration of two AZD1222 doses. The donors showed a predominance of white British ancestry and of females, with possible underestimation of clonal diversity. Across spike, vaccine-associated CD4 TCRs were found, dominant at 160-218 and 743-854.

The genes are TRBV28 and TRBJ1-5, with 9 nucleotides matching TRBD1. The receptor's source is an adult in good health. The sequencing here drew on peripheral blood, taken on day 0 of AZD1222 vaccination. CDR3 in DNA: TGTGCCAGCAGTCGACAGGGGGGGCTCTATCAGCCCCAGCATTTT. It is translated as CASSRQGGLYQPQHF.